The clone carrying this T cell receptor (beta chain) was seen a handful of times. The target antigen is unknown. For TCR beta, libraries came from quantitative 5'-RACE with molecular barcodes. TCRdb itself ran the 5' RACE reads through MiXCR, one entry per CDR3 protein. Here the sample spans 350,000 or so distinct CDR3 sequences, around 15% being singletons. These data are taken from a study of CD8 T cells in ankylosing spondylitis. General observations from the study: Past studies reported some motif variants in reactive arthritis synovial fluid and blood. Matched ankylosing spondylitis synovial fluid reportedly showed significant enrichment of disease-linked clones.

Per germline, CDR1 SGHDT and CDR2 YYEEEE. The CDR3 runs to 15 residues. Trimming cost V 2 bases and J 1 base, with 11 bases left between them. The clonotype originates from a male donor with ankylosing spondylitis or in good health (not recorded which). The chain carries TRBV5-6 and TRBJ2-3, with D possibly being TRBD1 or TRBD2 (6 bases each). Specimen: blood, either unsorted or a sorted T cell fraction (not recorded which). This chain's CDR3 is CASSLTEGGTDTQYF. The CDR3 coding sequence is TGTGCCAGCAGCTTAACGGAGGGGGGCACAGATACGCAGTATTTT.